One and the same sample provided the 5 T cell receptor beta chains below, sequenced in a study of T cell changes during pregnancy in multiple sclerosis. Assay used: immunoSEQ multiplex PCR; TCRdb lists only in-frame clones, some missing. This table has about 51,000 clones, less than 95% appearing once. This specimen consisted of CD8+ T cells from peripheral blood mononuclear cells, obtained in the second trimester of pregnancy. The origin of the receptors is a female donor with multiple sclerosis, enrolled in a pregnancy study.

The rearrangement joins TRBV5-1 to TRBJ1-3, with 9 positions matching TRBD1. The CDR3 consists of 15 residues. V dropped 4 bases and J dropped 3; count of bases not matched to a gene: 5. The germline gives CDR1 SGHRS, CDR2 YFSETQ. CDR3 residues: CASSPDRGLGNTIYF. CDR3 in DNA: TGCGCCAGCAGCCCGGACAGGGGTCTTGGAAACACCATATATTTT.

CDR3 DNA sequence: TGTGCCACGACTACAGGGTTCGGGAACGAGCAGTACTTC. Translating gives CATTTGFGNEQYF. The gene calls are TRBV15 and TRBJ2-7; weak D call: TRBD1 (6 bases). This CDR3 spans 13 amino acids. The V gene's germline CDR1 is LNHNV and CDR2 YYDKDF (reference sequence). The V and J ends lost 9 bases and 5 bases respectively, with 17 bases between them.

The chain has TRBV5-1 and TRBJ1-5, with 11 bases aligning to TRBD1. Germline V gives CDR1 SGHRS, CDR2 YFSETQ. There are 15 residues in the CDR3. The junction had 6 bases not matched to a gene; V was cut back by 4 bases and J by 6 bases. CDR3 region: CASSPGQGAGQPQHF. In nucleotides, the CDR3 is TGCGCCAGCAGCCCAGGACAGGGGGCAGGTCAGCCCCAGCATTTT.

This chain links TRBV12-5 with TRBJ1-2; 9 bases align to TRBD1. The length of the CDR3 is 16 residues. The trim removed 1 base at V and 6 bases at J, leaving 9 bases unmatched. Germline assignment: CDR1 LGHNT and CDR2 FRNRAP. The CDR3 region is CASGLAPEGQGNGYTF. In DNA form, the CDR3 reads TGTGCTAGTGGTTTGGCCCCAGAAGGACAGGGGAATGGCTACACCTTC.

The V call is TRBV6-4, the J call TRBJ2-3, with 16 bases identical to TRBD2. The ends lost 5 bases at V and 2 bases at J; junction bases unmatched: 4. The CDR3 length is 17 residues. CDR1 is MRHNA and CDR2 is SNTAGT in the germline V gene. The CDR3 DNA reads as TGTGCCAGCAGTCCTGGGACTAGCGGGGGGGCCACAGATACGCAGTATTTT. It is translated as CASSPGTSGGATDTQYF.